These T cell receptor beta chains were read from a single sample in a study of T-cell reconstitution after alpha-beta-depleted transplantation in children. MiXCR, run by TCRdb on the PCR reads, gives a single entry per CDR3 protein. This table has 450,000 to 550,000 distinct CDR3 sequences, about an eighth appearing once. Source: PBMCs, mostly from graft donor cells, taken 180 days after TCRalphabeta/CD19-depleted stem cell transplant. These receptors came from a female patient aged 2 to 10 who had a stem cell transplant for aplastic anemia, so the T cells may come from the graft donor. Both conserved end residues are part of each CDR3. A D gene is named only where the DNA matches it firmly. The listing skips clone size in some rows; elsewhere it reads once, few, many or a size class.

CASSYSSVTEAFF	TGTGCCAGCAGTTACTCGTCGGTAACTGAAGCTTTCTTT	13	NA	TRBV6-6	TRBJ1-1	NA
CSVLYPKEAFF	TGCAGCGTTCTTTATCCAAAGGAGGCTTTCTTT	11	NA	TRBV29-1	TRBJ1-1	NA
CSAREGTGGYTF	TGCAGTGCTAGAGAAGGGACGGGTGGCTACACCTTC	12	NA	TRBV20-1	TRBJ1-2	NA
CASSYGRLRAYNEQFF	TGTGCCAGCAGTTACGGACGTCTTAGAGCCTACAATGAGCAGTTCTTC	16	NA	TRBV6-5	TRBJ2-1	few
CASSEFKTLGTGELFF	TGTGCCAGCAGTGAATTCAAAACATTAGGTACCGGGGAGCTGTTTTTT	16	NA	TRBV25-1	TRBJ2-2	few
CSARPANMGNTIYF	TGCAGTGCTAGACCGGCCAACATGGGAAACACCATATATTTT	14	NA	TRBV20-1	TRBJ1-3	NA
CASGLILTGRGHMNTEAFF	TGTGCTAGTGGTTTGATCCTGACAGGGAGGGGGCACATGAACACTGAAGCTTTCTTT	19	TRBD1	TRBV12-5	TRBJ1-1	few
CAISDVGRERGEQFF	TGTGCCATCAGTGATGTAGGGCGGGAGCGGGGTGAGCAGTTCTTC	15	TRBD2	TRBV10-3	TRBJ2-1	few
CASSSPSSPGRVTQYF	TGTGCCAGCAGTTCCCCTTCATCTCCCGGGAGGGTTACGCAGTATTTT	16	TRBD2	TRBV28	TRBJ2-3	NA
CSARDREQGVWDGELFF	TGCAGTGCTAGAGATCGGGAACAGGGGGTATGGGACGGGGAGCTGTTTTTT	17	TRBD1	TRBV20-1	TRBJ2-2	NA
CASSLVGRWGTGELFF	TGTGCCAGCAGCTTAGTCGGGAGGTGGGGCACCGGGGAGCTGTTTTTT	16	TRBD2	TRBV7-8	TRBJ2-2	NA
CASSRTSGRAGEQFF	TGTGCCAGCAGCCGGACTAGCGGGAGGGCCGGTGAGCAGTTCTTC	15	TRBD2	TRBV11-2	TRBJ2-1	NA
CASRSSGQLNYGYTF	TGTGCCAGCAGATCGTCGGGACAGCTAAACTATGGCTACACCTTC	15	TRBD1	TRBV12-3/TRBV12-4	TRBJ1-2	NA
CASSPGSGYNQPQHF	TGTGCCAGCAGCCCGGGGAGTGGGTATAATCAGCCCCAGCATTTT	15	NA	TRBV7-6	TRBJ1-5	NA
CASSFRGYYNEQFF	TGTGCCAGCAGTTTCCGGGGTTACTACAATGAGCAGTTCTTC	14	NA	TRBV28	TRBJ2-1	few
CASSLSGPKNIQYF	TGTGCCAGCAGTTTATCGGGACCAAAAAACATTCAGTACTTC	14	NA	TRBV27	TRBJ2-4	NA
CSVERNKETQYF	TGCAGCGTTGAGAGGAACAAAGAGACCCAGTACTTC	12	NA	TRBV29-1	TRBJ2-5	many
CASSLGIRAGVGEGAGELFF	TGTGCCAGCAGCTTAGGGATTAGAGCGGGAGTGGGGGAAGGCGCCGGGGAGCTGTTTTTT	20	TRBD2	TRBV11-2	TRBJ2-2	NA
CASSLKWAGEETQYF	TGTGCCAGCAGCTTAAAGTGGGCAGGGGAAGAGACCCAGTACTTC	15	NA	TRBV7-2	TRBJ2-5	many
CSASGLAGVSYEQFF	TGCAGTGCTTCCGGACTAGCGGGAGTTAGCTATGAGCAGTTCTTC	15	TRBD2	TRBV20-1	TRBJ2-1	NA
CASSKCGGGDRRETQYF	TGTGCCAGCAGCAAATGTGGGGGTGGGGACAGAAGAGAGACCCAGTACTTC	17	NA	TRBV21-1	TRBJ2-5	NA
CASSSSGGTGELFF	TGTGCCAGCAGCTCTTCAGGGGGCACCGGGGAGCTGTTTTTT	14	TRBD1	TRBV7-8	TRBJ2-2	few
CASSFQVSGSFEQFF	TGTGCCAGCAGTTTCCAGGTTAGCGGGAGTTTTGAGCAGTTCTTC	15	TRBD2	TRBV27	TRBJ2-1	NA
CSVEVSAGGLDEQYF	TGCAGCGTTGAAGTATCGGCAGGGGGCTTGGACGAGCAGTACTTC	15	TRBD1	TRBV29-1	TRBJ2-7	few
CASSYGTLTYDEQFF	TGTGCCAGCAGTTACGGCACCCTCACATACGATGAGCAGTTCTTC	15	NA	TRBV6-5	TRBJ2-1	few
CASTGAGTPGTDTQYF	TGTGCCAGCACCGGGGCCGGGACACCCGGCACAGATACGCAGTATTTT	16	NA	TRBV13	TRBJ2-3	few
CSAAGVPRMNTEAFF	TGCAGTGCTGCAGGGGTCCCGCGCATGAACACTGAAGCTTTCTTT	15	NA	TRBV20-1	TRBJ1-1	few
CASKDRGGQAPYEQYF	TGTGCCAGCAAAGATCGCGGGGGACAGGCGCCCTACGAGCAGTACTTC	16	NA	TRBV6-1	TRBJ2-7	few
CATSRDRAGPNAGELFF	TGTGCCACCAGCAGAGACCGAGCGGGGCCTAACGCCGGGGAGCTGTTTTTT	17	TRBD2	TRBV15	TRBJ2-2	many
CAISEAGADTGELFF	TGTGCCATCAGTGAAGCAGGGGCCGACACCGGGGAGCTGTTTTTT	15	NA	TRBV10-3	TRBJ2-2	NA
CASSSAWDRLNTIYF	TGTGCCAGCAGCTCGGCTTGGGACAGGCTAAACACCATATATTTT	15	TRBD1	TRBV7-9	TRBJ1-3	NA
CASSPRREITDTQYF	TGTGCCAGCTCACCACGGCGGGAGATAACAGATACGCAGTATTTT	15	TRBD2	TRBV18	TRBJ2-3	NA
CASSLRAGPKGNTIYF	TGTGCCAGCAGCTTACGGGCCGGGCCGAAAGGAAACACCATATATTTT	16	NA	TRBV7-2	TRBJ1-3	few
CASSSMDRVYNMNTEAFF	TGTGCCAGCAGTTCTATGGACAGGGTCTACAATATGAACACTGAAGCTTTCTTT	18	TRBD1	TRBV28	TRBJ1-1	NA
CASSRSGELFF	TGTGCCAGCAGCCGCTCCGGGGAGCTGTTTTTT	11	NA	TRBV9	TRBJ2-2	few
CASTYVYTGELFF	TGTGCCAGCACCTACGTTTACACCGGGGAGCTGTTTTTT	13	NA	TRBV6-2/TRBV6-3	TRBJ2-2	few
CASSSSGTSGSNEQFF	TGTGCCAGCAGCTCCTCCGGGACTAGCGGGAGTAATGAGCAGTTCTTC	16	TRBD2	TRBV11-1	TRBJ2-1	NA
CASSRQGGHSNQPQHF	TGTGCCAGCAGTCGACAGGGGGGGCATAGCAATCAGCCCCAGCATTTT	16	TRBD1	TRBV7-2	TRBJ1-5	NA
CASSVESVWETQYF	TGTGCCAGCAGCGTGGAGAGTGTCTGGGAGACCCAGTACTTC	14	NA	TRBV9	TRBJ2-5	few
CASRDRVNEQYF	TGTGCCAGTAGGGACAGGGTCAACGAGCAGTACTTC	12	TRBD1	TRBV28	TRBJ2-7	few
CASSYSMMYEQYF	TGTGCCAGCAGTTACTCTATGATGTACGAGCAGTACTTC	13	NA	TRBV6-2/TRBV6-3	TRBJ2-7	few
CASSQIAGPSTDTQYF	TGCGCCAGCAGCCAGATCGCGGGACCCAGCACAGATACGCAGTATTTT	16	NA	TRBV4-3	TRBJ2-3	NA
CASSLDSARQPQHF	TGTGCCAGCAGTTTAGACAGCGCCAGGCAGCCCCAGCATTTT	14	NA	TRBV28	TRBJ1-5	many